This T cell receptor beta chain emerged from a study of CD8+CD57+ T cells in acquired aplastic anemia. Study overall: Sorted CD4+ and CD8+ cell DNA averaged roughly 3.2 ug. General observations from the study: Patients and controls shared 25 to 30 CD8+ CDR3 sequences, which appeared highly expressed in patients and within their immunodominant clones. CD8+ Simpson's diversity in patients was not significantly different from that in controls.

This clonotype was counted ten times or more. Its specificity is not known. TCR beta VDJ and CDR3 profiling used genomic DNA as template. TCRdb reanalysed the reads using MiXCR and keeps one entry per CDR3 protein. The data contain 450,000 to 550,000 distinct CDR3 sequences, around a third of them singletons. Those patients picked for sequencing had displayed CD8+CD57+ cell expansion on flow cytometry. V was clipped by 4 bases and J by 1 base; unmatched bases: 3. The germline V gene encodes CDR1 DFQATT and CDR2 SNEGSKA (reference sequence). The CDR3 is 15 amino acids. The TCR sequence derives from a human donor with aplastic anemia. The chain uses TRBV20-1 and TRBJ1-5, with TRBD1 matching 11 bases. The sequenced sample consisted of sorted CD4+, CD8+, or CD8+CD57+ T cells (not recorded which) from PBMCs. In DNA form, the CDR3 reads TGCAGTGCTACCGGGACAGGGGGAAGCAATCAGCCCCAGCATTTT. This encodes CSATGTGGSNQPQHF.